This entry describes one T cell receptor (beta chain). TCRdb ran MiXCR on the 5' RACE reads and lists one entry per CDR3 protein. There are some 200,000 distinct CDR3 sequences in the sample; 9.5% to 11% occur only once, and roughly a third lies in the top ten. V shed 5 bases and J 0 bases; nucleotides not matched to a gene: 5. CDR3 length: 16 amino acids. CDR1 and CDR2 (germline): MNHEY, SMNVEV (reference sequence). This sample was included in a study of T cells after yellow fever vaccination. The sample in question was CD8+ T cells sorted from PBMCs, obtained 15 days after the yellow fever booster vaccination. The chain couples TRBV27 to TRBJ2-1, with TRBD2 matching over 9 bases. This receptor was identified in a man between 18 and 35 years old who received the YFV17D yellow fever vaccine. This CDR3 is CASSPRGGGSYNEQFF. The CDR3, as DNA: TGTGCCAGCAGTCCGCGGGGGGGCGGCTCCTACAATGAGCAGTTCTTC.